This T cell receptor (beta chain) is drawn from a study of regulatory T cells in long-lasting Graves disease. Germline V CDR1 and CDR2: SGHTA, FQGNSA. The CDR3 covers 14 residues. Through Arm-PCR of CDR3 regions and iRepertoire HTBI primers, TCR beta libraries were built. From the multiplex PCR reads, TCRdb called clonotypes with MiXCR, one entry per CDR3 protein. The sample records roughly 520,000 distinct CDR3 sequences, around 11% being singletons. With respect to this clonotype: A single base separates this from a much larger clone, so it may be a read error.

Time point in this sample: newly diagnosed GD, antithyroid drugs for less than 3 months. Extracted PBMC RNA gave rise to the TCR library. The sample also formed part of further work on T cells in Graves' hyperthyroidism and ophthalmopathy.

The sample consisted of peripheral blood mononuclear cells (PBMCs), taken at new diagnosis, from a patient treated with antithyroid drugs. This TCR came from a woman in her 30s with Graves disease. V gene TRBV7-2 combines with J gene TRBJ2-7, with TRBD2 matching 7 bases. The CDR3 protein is CASSLSLGGRERYF. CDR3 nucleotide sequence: TGTGCCAGCAGCTTAAGTTTAGGAGGGAGGGAGCGGTACTTC.